This entry lists 22 T cell receptor beta chains sequenced from one sample in a study of T cells in women clearing cervical HPV infection. Sequenced by immunoSEQ multiplex PCR; TCRdb stores in-frame clones only, minus some. This table holds around 31,000 clones. The specimen was blood buffy coat. These receptors were obtained from a woman between 18 and 69 years old with a cervical HPV16 infection that either progressed to CIN3+ or cleared (not recorded which).

Remarks on this clone: The read terminates 3 residues ahead of where the CDR3 ends, so the germline J gene completes it. The chain recombines TRBV7-9 with TRBJ2-7; maybe TRBD2 (5 bases). Germline V gene data show CDR1 as SEHNR and CDR2 as FQNEAQ (reference sequence). The CDR3 covers 14 residues. V was pared by 1 base and J by 6 bases, with 13 bases between. The part of the CDR3 DNA that was read is TGTGCCAGCAGCTTAGTAGAAGGACTTCCCGAG. Encoded protein: CASSLVEGLPE. The whole CDR3 sequence reads CASSLVEGLPEQYF.

For this clone: An end of the junction does not agree with germline; a read error may underlie this. The read finishes 3 residues shy of the CDR3 end, and the germline J gene is used to complete it. This chain uses TRBV28 with TRBJ1-4, with 7 nucleotides matching TRBD1. The CDR3 has 16 residues. Germline CDR1 MDHEN, CDR2 SYDVKM. CDR3 loop: CASSPYPGQVNVKLFF. The CDR3 bases that were read are TGTGCCAGCAGTCCCTACCCAGGACAGGTGAATGTAAAA. Based on the CDR3 plus reference TRBV28 and TRBJ1-4, the full variable domain is DVKVTQSSRYLVKRTGEKVFLECVQDMDHENMFWYRQDPGLGLRLIYFSYDVKMKEKGDIPEGYSVSREKKERFSLILESASTNQTSMYLCASSPYPGQVNVKLFFGSGTQLSVL.

To note about this clone: The read ends 3 residues before the CDR3 terminus; that terminus is restored from the germline J gene. The gene calls are TRBV24-1 and TRBJ1-2, with D unresolved. V was pared by 2 bases and J by 5 bases, with 5 bases between. The CDR3 consists of 12 residues. The germline gives CDR1 KGHDR, CDR2 SFDVKD. CDR3 sequence: CATSDSLYGYTF. The CDR3 bases that were read are TGTGCCACCAGTGATTCCCTGTATGGC.

Notes on this clone: Read sequence stops 3 residues before the CDR3 end, and the germline J gene provides the missing end. The chain is built from TRBV7-9 and TRBJ1-2; D call uncertain. Per germline, CDR1 SEHNR and CDR2 FQNEAQ (reference sequence). The CDR3 has 14 amino acids. The CDR3 loop reads CASSPTSGSYDYTF. The covered CDR3 bases are TGTGCCAGCAGTCCCACTAGCGGGAGTTACGAC.

About this clone itself: Read sequence stops 3 residues before the CDR3 end, and the germline J gene provides the missing end. The chain links TRBV30 to TRBJ1-1; possibly TRBD1 for D (5 bases). Germline values: CDR1 GTSNPN, CDR2 SVGIG (reference sequence). This CDR3 is 11 amino acids long. Trimming shortened V by 3 bases and J by 7 bases, and 9 bases separated the two germline ends. The part of the CDR3 DNA that was read is TGTGCCTGGAGCGGGGGGGGTGAA. It yields the protein CAWSGGGE. The complete CDR3 sequence is CAWSGGGEAFF.

Of note for this clone: The CDR3 end falls 3 residues outside the read, so it is completed with the germline J gene. This chain links TRBV7-3 with TRBJ2-3; 7 bases line up with TRBD2. The ends lost 5 bases at V and 4 bases at J; junction bases unmatched: 9. CDR1 is SGHTA and CDR2 is FQGTGA in the germline V gene. The CDR3 spans 15 residues. The covered CDR3 bases are TGTGCCAGCAGCCCGGGGGGAGGTTCGGCAGATACG. This codes for CASSPGGGSADT. From start to end, the CDR3 is CASSPGGGSADTQYF.

Remarks on this clone: Sequencing ends 3 residues short of the CDR3 end; the germline J gene provides the rest. V is TRBV14 and J is TRBJ1-5; no clear D. Deletions cut 4 bases from V and 0 bases from J, with 4 bases between. CDR1 and CDR2 from the germline V gene are SGHDN and FVKESK. The CDR3 runs 13 residues. CDR3 amino acids: CASSPNSNQPQHF. The CDR3 DNA, read in part, is TGTGCCAGCAGCCCCAATAGCAATCAGCCC.

A word on this clone: The sequence runs out 3 residues before the end of the CDR3; the remainder is reconstructed from the germline J gene. The chain recombines TRBV2 with TRBJ1-2; perhaps TRBD1 as D (5 bases). The CDR3 loop spans 11 amino acids. CDR1 and CDR2 (germline): SNHLY, FYNNEI. The part of the CDR3 DNA that was read is TGTGCCAGCCGGGAGGGGTACGAC. It is translated as CASREGYD. The entire CDR3 reads CASREGYDYTF.

Note on this clone: The observed sequence ends 3 residues before the CDR3 terminus, with the missing tail filled in from the germline J gene. V is TRBV30 and J is TRBJ2-1; tentative D call: TRBD2 (5 bases). The V and J ends lost 1 base and 3 bases respectively, with 10 bases between them. CDR1 is GTSNPN, CDR2 SVGIG, per germline (reference sequence). The length of the CDR3 is 14 residues. CDR3 bases read: TGTGCCTGGAGTGGGACTGAAAGCTACAATGAG. It is translated as CAWSGTESYNE. The entire CDR3 is CAWSGTESYNEQFF.

Turning to this clone: The CDR3 extends 3 residues past the end of the read, so its final part is completed from the germline J gene. The J gene is TRBJ2-2, the V gene TRBV30; 12 bases line up with TRBD2. Germline CDR1 reads GTSNPN; CDR2 reads SVGIG (reference sequence). The CDR3 is 14 amino acids. After removal of 3 bases from V and 6 bases from J, the junction contained 2 bases not matched to a gene. CDR3 DNA, as far as it was read: TGTGCCTGGAGGGCTAGCGGGAGGGCCGGGGAG. Its translation is CAWRASGRAGE. The whole CDR3 reads CAWRASGRAGELFF.

About this clone itself: The CDR3 end lies 3 residues beyond the end of the read and is filled in from the germline J gene. The chain has TRBV28 and TRBJ1-2; no definite D call. This CDR3 region has 12 residues. The V gene's germline CDR1 is MDHEN and CDR2 SYDVKM. Incomplete CDR3 DNA: TGTGCCAGCAGTTTGCCAGGCGAGAGC. It translates to CASSLPGES. The whole CDR3 sequence reads CASSLPGESYTF.

Points on this clone: The read ends 3 residues before the CDR3 terminus; that terminus is restored from the germline J gene. The chain couples TRBV20-1 to TRBJ1-2, with D possibly TRBD1 on 6 matching bases. Germline CDR1 reads DFQATT; CDR2 reads SNEGSKA (reference sequence). Trimming stripped 5 bases from V and 6 bases from J, with 19 bases between. The CDR3 is 14 amino acids. The CDR3 loop is CSAPKGGKRNGYTF. The CDR3 DNA, read in part, is TGCAGTGCTCCTAAGGGGGGGAAAAGAAATGGC.

Details on this clone: The CDR3 goes on 3 residues after the read ends, and that part is filled in from the germline J gene. The V gene is TRBV18, the J gene TRBJ1-1, with 9 nucleotides matching TRBD1. J lost 0 bases, V lost 6 bases, and 2 bases had no gene match. Germline CDR1 KGHSH, CDR2 LQKENI. This CDR3 contains 14 residues. CDR3 DNA (partial): TGTGCCAGCTCGGGACAGGGCATGAACACTGAA. The encoded protein is CASSGQGMNTE. The CDR3 as a whole reads CASSGQGMNTEAFF.

In regard to this clone: The sequenced fragment ends 3 residues before the CDR3 boundary, so the rest is inferred from the germline J gene. The genes are TRBV20-1 and TRBJ2-5, with 9 bases lining up with TRBD2. The CDR3 runs to 15 residues. The germline V gene encodes CDR1 DFQATT and CDR2 SNEGSKA (reference sequence). The sequenced part of the CDR3 DNA is TGCAGTGCTAGCCACCCCAGACTAGCGGTAATAACC. As protein: CSASHPRLAVIT. The entire CDR3 protein reads CSASHPRLAVITQYF.

Comments on this clone: The observed sequence ends 3 residues before the CDR3 terminus, with the missing tail filled in from the germline J gene. V is TRBV7-2 and J is TRBJ1-2; D gene ambiguous. The germline V gene has CDR1 SGHTA and CDR2 FQGNSA. The length of the CDR3 is 14 residues. The CDR3 DNA, read in part, is TGTGCCAGCAGCTGGCTAGCCCTGAGCAATGAC. Protein product: CASSWLALSND. The full CDR3 sequence reads CASSWLALSNDYTF.

On this clone: The read comes to an end 3 residues before the CDR3 does, leaving the germline J gene to fill in the end. The gene calls are TRBV18 and TRBJ2-1; TRBD2 matches at 8 bases. The CDR3 is 14 residues long. The germline CDR1 and CDR2 sequences are KGHSH and LQKENI. V dropped 4 bases and J dropped 6; count of bases not matched to a gene: 5. CDR3 bases read: TGTGCCAGCTCACAACTAGCGGCGGGCAATGAG. It specifies CASSQLAAGNE. The CDR3 in its entirety is CASSQLAAGNEQFF.

About this clone: The read falls 3 residues short of the CDR3 end, and the missing part is taken from the germline J gene. This chain links TRBV19 with TRBJ2-2; TRBD1 matches at 10 bases. The germline V gene has CDR1 LNHDA and CDR2 SQIVND (reference sequence). The CDR3 spans 17 residues. The trim removed 0 bases at V and 3 bases at J, leaving 4 bases unmatched. The CDR3 protein is CASSIDRGQGYTGELFF. CDR3 bases read: TGTGCCAGTAGTATAGACAGGGGACAGGGGTACACCGGGGAG.

For this clone: The CDR3 is cut off 3 residues early in the read; its end comes from the germline J gene. The chain has TRBV12-3 or TRBV12-4 and TRBJ2-1, with D possibly being TRBD1 (6 bases). V gave up 9 bases and J gave up 7 bases, with 25 bases separating them. This CDR3 has 16 residues. CDR3 in amino acids: CASLHAKGLRGNEQFF. Incomplete CDR3 DNA: TGTGCCAGTCTTCATGCCAAAGGGTTAAGGGGGAATGAG.

Regarding this clone: The read ends 3 residues before the CDR3 terminus; that terminus is restored from the germline J gene. The chain uses TRBV5-4 and TRBJ2-5, with TRBD1 matching over 9 bases. J was trimmed by 5 bases and V by 4 bases; bases with no gene match: 6. CDR1 is SGHNT, CDR2 YYREEE, per germline (reference sequence). The CDR3 is 14 residues long. The CDR3: CASSSLQGAETQYF. Incomplete CDR3 DNA: TGTGCCAGCAGCAGCTTACAGGGGGCGGAGACC.

Of note for this clone: The missing CDR3 end, 3 residues past where the read stops, is filled in from the germline J gene. The chain joins TRBV7-8 to TRBJ2-7; TRBD2 aligns across 9 bases. The CDR3 spans 15 residues. The germline gives CDR1 SGHVS, CDR2 FQNEAQ. The junction had 2 bases not matched to a gene; V was cut back by 1 base and J by 1 base. CDR3 DNA, as far as it was read: TGTGCCAGCAGCTTAGACCTAGCGGGATCCTACGAG. This codes for CASSLDLAGSYE. The whole CDR3 region reads CASSLDLAGSYEQYF.

A remark on this clone: The CDR3 end is not reached by the read, which stops 3 residues before it; the germline J gene fills it in. The V and J genes are TRBV30 and TRBJ1-2; the D gene is possibly TRBD1 (5 bases). V was cut by 3 bases and J by 6 bases, with 14 bases left in between. The CDR3 sequence is 13 residues long. CDR1 is GTSNPN, CDR2 SVGIG, per germline (reference sequence). CDR3 sequence: CAWSPRRGDGYTF. The CDR3 bases that were read are TGTGCCTGGAGCCCCAGGCGGGGCGATGGC.

As regards this clone: Read sequence stops 3 residues before the CDR3 end, and the germline J gene provides the missing end. The rearrangement links TRBV11-3 to TRBJ1-1, with a possible D match to TRBD1 (6 bases). Germline assignment: CDR1 SGHNT and CDR2 YENEEA. CDR3 length: 15 residues. The germline V and J ends were trimmed by 2 bases and 3 bases, with 13 bases remaining between them. The sequenced part of the CDR3 DNA is TGTGCCAGCAGCTTACAACAGGGTAGTTACACTGAA. Encoded protein: CASSLQQGSYTE. In full, the CDR3 is CASSLQQGSYTEAFF.